This T cell receptor beta chain was identified in a study of blood T cell repertoires in COVID-19. Sequencing used immunoSEQ multiplex PCR; TCRdb keeps in-frame clones, though not all of them. The sample gives 250,000 to 300,000 clones, 88% of which show up once; 2% to 2.5% is in the top ten. The CDR3 is 18 residues long. From germline, CDR1 is SGHAT and CDR2 FQNNGV. Between the trimmed V and J ends, which lost 2 bases and 6 bases, there was a span of 22 bases. Sequences were obtained from PBMCs or T cells enriched from blood (not recorded which). The V gene is TRBV11-2, the J gene TRBJ1-4, with unresolved D. This sequence was found in a woman aged 55-70 years in a cohort exposed to, infected with or recovered from COVID-19 (not recorded which). CDR3 sequence (DNA): TGTGCCAGCAGCTTAAACGGACTCGGGCTAAGGCTAGATGAAAAACTGTTTTTT. Translation: CASSLNGLGLRLDEKLFF.